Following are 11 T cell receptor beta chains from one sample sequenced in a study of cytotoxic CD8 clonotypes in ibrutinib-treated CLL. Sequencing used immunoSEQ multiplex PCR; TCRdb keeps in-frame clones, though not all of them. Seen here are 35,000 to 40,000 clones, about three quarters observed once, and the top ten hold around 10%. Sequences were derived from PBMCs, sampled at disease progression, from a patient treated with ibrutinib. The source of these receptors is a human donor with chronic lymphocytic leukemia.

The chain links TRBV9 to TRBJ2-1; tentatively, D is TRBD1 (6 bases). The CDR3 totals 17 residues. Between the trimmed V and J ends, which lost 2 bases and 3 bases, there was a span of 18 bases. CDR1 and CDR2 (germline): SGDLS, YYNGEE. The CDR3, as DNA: TGTGCCAGCAGCGTTTTCCCTCCGGGACAAAACTACAATGAGCAGTTCTTC. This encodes CASSVFPPGQNYNEQFF.

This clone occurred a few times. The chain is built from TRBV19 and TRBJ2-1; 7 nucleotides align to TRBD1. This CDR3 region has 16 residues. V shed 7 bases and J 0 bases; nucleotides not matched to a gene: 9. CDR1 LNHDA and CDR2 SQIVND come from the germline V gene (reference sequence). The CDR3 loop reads CASTERDSRSYNEQFF. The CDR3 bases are TGTGCCAGTACCGAGAGGGACAGTCGCTCCTACAATGAGCAGTTCTTC. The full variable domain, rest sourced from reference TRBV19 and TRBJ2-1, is DGGITQSPKYLFRKEGQNVTLSCEQNLNHDAMYWYRQDPGQGLRLIYYSQIVNDFQKGDIAEGYSVSREKKESFPLTVTSAQKNPTAFYLCASTERDSRSYNEQFFGPGTRLTVL.

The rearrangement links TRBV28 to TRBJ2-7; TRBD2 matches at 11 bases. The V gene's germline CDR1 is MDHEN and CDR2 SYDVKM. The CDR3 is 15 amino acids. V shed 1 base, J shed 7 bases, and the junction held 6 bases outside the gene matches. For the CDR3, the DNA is TGTGCCAGCAGTTTATTAGCGGGAGGGATGGAGGAGCAGTACTTC. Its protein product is CASSLLAGGMEEQYF.

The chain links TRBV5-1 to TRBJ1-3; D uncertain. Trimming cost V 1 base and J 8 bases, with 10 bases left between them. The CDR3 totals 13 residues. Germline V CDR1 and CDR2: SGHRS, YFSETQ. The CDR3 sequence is CASSLRGYDTIYF. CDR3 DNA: TGCGCCAGCAGCTTGCGGGGTTATGACACCATATATTTT. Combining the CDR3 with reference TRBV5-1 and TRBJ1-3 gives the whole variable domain KAGVTQTPRYLIKTRGQQVTLSCSPISGHRSVSWYQQTPGQGLQFLFEYFSETQRNKGNFPGRFSGRQFSNSRSEMNVSTLELGDSALYLCASSLRGYDTIYFGEGSWLTVV.

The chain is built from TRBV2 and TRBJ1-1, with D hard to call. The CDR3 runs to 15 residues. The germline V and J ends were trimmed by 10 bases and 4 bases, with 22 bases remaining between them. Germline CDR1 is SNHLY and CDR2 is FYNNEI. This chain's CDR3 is CATDHPGSGLTEAFF. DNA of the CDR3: TGTGCCACCGACCACCCGGGGAGCGGGCTCACTGAAGCTTTCTTT.

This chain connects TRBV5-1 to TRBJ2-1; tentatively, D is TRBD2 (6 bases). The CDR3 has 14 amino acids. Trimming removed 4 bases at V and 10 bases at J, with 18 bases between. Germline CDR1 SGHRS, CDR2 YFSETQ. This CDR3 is CASSTGLSEGEQFF. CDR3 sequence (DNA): TGCGCCAGCAGCACAGGACTAAGCGAGGGAGAGCAGTTCTTC.

CDR3: CASSTLGQDNTEAFF. The CDR3 nucleotides are TGCGCCAGCAGCACGCTCGGACAGGACAACACTGAAGCTTTCTTT. The rearrangement joins TRBV5-1 to TRBJ1-1, with 7 bases aligning to TRBD1. Trimming removed 4 bases from V and 2 bases from J; junction bases left unmatched: 8. Germline V CDR1 and CDR2: SGHRS, YFSETQ. This CDR3 contains 15 residues. Full variable domain (rest looked up from reference TRBV5-1 and TRBJ1-1): KAGVTQTPRYLIKTRGQQVTLSCSPISGHRSVSWYQQTPGQGLQFLFEYFSETQRNKGNFPGRFSGRQFSNSRSEMNVSTLELGDSALYLCASSTLGQDNTEAFFGQGTRLTVV.

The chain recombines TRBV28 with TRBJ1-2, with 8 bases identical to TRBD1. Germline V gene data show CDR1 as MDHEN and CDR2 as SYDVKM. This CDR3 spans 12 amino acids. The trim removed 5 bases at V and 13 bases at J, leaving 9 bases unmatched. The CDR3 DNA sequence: TGTGCCAGCAGTGCAACGGGACAGGCGTTCACCTTC. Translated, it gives CASSATGQAFTF.

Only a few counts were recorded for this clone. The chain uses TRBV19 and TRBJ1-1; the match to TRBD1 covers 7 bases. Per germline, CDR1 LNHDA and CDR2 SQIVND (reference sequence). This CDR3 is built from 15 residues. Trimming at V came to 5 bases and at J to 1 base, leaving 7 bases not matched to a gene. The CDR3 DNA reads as TGTGCCAGTAGTGTGGGGACAGCCTCGAACACTGAAGCTTTCTTT. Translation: CASSVGTASNTEAFF.

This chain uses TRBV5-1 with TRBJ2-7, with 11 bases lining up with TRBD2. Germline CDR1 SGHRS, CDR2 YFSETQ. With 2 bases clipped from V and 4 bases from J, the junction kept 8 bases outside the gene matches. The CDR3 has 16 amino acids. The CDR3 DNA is TGCGCCAGCAGCTTTCTAGCGGGAGGCAACAAGTACGAGCAGTACTTC. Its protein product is CASSFLAGGNKYEQYF.

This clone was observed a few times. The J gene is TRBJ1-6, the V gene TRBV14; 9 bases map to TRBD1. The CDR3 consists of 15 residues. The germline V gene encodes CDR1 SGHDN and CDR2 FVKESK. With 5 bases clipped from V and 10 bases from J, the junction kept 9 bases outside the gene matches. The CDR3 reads CASSSEGGQGSPLHF. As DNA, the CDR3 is TGTGCCAGCAGCTCCGAAGGTGGACAGGGGTCACCCCTCCACTTT.